This T cell receptor (beta chain) was documented in a study of shared clonotypes between healthy human individuals. The study, taken as a whole, reports: Only a few donors were included, so the genetic and exposure-history diversity represented was limited.

Study donors comprised healthy, HIV-negative adults devoid of recent acute infection or vaccination. Donors were Caucasian adults residing in Nashville, Tennessee, USA. This clone occurred a few times. Its antigen is currently unknown. The V and J ends lost 1 base and 4 bases respectively, with 11 bases between them. There are 14 residues in the CDR3. CDR1 and CDR2 from the germline V gene are SGDLS and YYNGEE. Genomic DNA from each subset was divided evenly over several immunoSEQ plates. The method was immunoSEQ multiplex PCR; TCRdb's version includes in-frame clones alone and lacks a portion of them. Of about half a million clones listed, less than 85% are singletons.

V usage is TRBV9 and J usage is TRBJ1-1; D is unclear. Sequencing was done on a sample of PBMCs. The TCR originated in a woman aged 40 to 49 in good health. Some clones in this sample may be carry-over from other donors' samples. The CDR3 region is CASSVWAVSTEAFF. CDR3 nucleotide sequence: TGTGCCAGCAGCGTATGGGCAGTCAGCACTGAAGCTTTCTTT.